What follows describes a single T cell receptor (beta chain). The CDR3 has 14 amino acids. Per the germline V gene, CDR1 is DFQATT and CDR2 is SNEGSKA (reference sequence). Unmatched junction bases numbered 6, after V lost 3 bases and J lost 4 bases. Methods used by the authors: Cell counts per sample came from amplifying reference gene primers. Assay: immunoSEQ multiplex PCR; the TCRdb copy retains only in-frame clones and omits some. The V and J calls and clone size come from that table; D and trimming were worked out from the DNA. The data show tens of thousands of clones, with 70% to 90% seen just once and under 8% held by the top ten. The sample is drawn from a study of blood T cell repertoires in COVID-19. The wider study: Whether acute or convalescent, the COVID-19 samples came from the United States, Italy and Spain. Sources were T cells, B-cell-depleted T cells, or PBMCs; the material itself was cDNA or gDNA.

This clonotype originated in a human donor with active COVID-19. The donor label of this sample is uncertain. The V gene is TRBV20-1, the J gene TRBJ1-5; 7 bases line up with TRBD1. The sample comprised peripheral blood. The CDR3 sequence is CSASLHRGNQPQHF. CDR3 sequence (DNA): TGCAGTGCTAGTCTCCACAGGGGTAATCAGCCCCAGCATTTT.